A single sample is the source of the 14 T cell receptor beta chains below, sequenced in a study of blood T cell repertoires in COVID-19 (TCRdb year 2020). The library was built by means of the immunoSEQ multiplex PCR assay. TCRdb provides this immuneACCESS table in a form limited to in-frame rearrangements. Some clones are lacking; in checked studies, under half of them reflect an unresolved V gene, and why the rest are absent is not known. The sample table records some 320,000 clones; 90% of these occur just once. Roughly 2.5% of the sample goes to the ten largest clones. The sequencing input was PBMCs or T cells enriched from blood (not recorded which). The receptors originated from a man aged 55-75 years who had recovered from COVID-19.

The table lists this clone with a count of one. This sequence joins TRBV6-5 and TRBJ1-4; 9 bases match TRBD1. The CDR3 is 14 residues long. The germline V gene encodes CDR1 MNHEY and CDR2 SVGAGI. Trimming cost V 5 bases and J 7 bases; bases outside gene matches: 5. The CDR3 protein is CASSKGQGSEKLFF. CDR3 nucleotides: TGTGCCAGCAGTAAGGGACAGGGCTCTGAAAAACTGTTTTTT.

J is TRBJ2-3 and V is TRBV6-6; D may be TRBD2 (5 bases). This CDR3 spans 14 amino acids. CDR1 is MNHNY, CDR2 SVGAGI, per germline (reference sequence). Trimming took off 5 bases at V and 0 bases at J, with 9 bases between the two ends. CDR3 in amino acids: CASSGRTSTDTQYF. CDR3 bases: TGTGCCAGCAGTGGCCGGACTAGCACAGATACGCAGTATTTT.

This sequence joins TRBV5-1 and TRBJ2-3; 11 bases line up with TRBD1. The ends lost 3 bases at V and 3 bases at J; junction bases unmatched: 3. The CDR3 consists of 15 residues. Germline CDR1 is SGHRS and CDR2 is YFSETQ. CDR3 bases: TGCGCCAGCAGCTCTGGACAGGGGGCTACAGATACGCAGTATTTT. Its protein is CASSSGQGATDTQYF.

The chain is built from TRBV13 and TRBJ1-5; unclear D gene. This CDR3 is 13 amino acids long. Between the trimmed V and J ends, which lost 5 bases and 6 bases, there was a span of 11 bases. Germline CDR1 and CDR2: PRHDT and FYEKMQ (reference sequence). The CDR3 loop is CASSLGSTQPQHF. The CDR3 DNA reads as TGTGCCAGCAGCCTCGGGTCCACTCAGCCCCAGCATTTT.

This chain uses TRBV19 with TRBJ1-1; D might be TRBD1 (6 bases). Trimming took 2 bases from V and 2 from J, leaving 12 bases between them. Germline V gene sequence: CDR1 LNHDA, CDR2 SQIVND (reference sequence). CDR3 length: 15 residues. CDR3 in amino acids: CASSILAGANTEAFF. CDR3 bases: TGTGCCAGTAGTATATTGGCGGGGGCAAACACTGAAGCTTTCTTT.

V gene TRBV29-1 combines with J gene TRBJ1-2; 9 bases match TRBD1. Germline CDR1 reads SQVTM; CDR2 reads ANQGSEA. V trimming: 4 bases; J trimming: 1 base; junction bases outside the gene matches: 7. The CDR3 covers 15 residues. The CDR3 loop reads CSVGVLGQGNYGYTF. The CDR3 region has the DNA TGCAGCGTTGGGGTCCTGGGACAGGGTAACTATGGCTACACCTTC.

The J gene is TRBJ2-2, the V gene TRBV5-1, with 7 bases aligning to TRBD1. Germline V gene data show CDR1 as SGHRS and CDR2 as YFSETQ. The ends lost 2 bases at V and 3 bases at J; junction bases unmatched: 7. CDR3 length: 16 residues. The CDR3 sequence is CASSFRTGADTGELFF. The CDR3 DNA reads TGCGCCAGCAGCTTCAGAACAGGGGCGGACACCGGGGAGCTGTTTTTT.

The rearrangement uses TRBV2 and TRBJ2-5; 7 positions agree with TRBD1. Trimming removed 6 bases from V and 5 bases from J; junction bases left unmatched: 12. The CDR3 length is 15 residues. In germline, CDR1 is SNHLY, CDR2 FYNNEI. The CDR3 protein is CASRPKGTVVETQYF. The DNA for the CDR3 is TGTGCCAGCAGGCCCAAAGGGACAGTTGTGGAGACCCAGTACTTC.

V usage is TRBV19 and J usage is TRBJ2-1; D might be TRBD1 (7 bases). The CDR3 length is 15 residues. Trimming left V 4 bases short and J 2 bases short, with 12 bases between. CDR1 and CDR2 from the germline V gene are LNHDA and SQIVND (reference sequence). CDR3 region: CASSRAGGTYNEQFF. The CDR3 DNA reads as TGTGCCAGTAGTAGGGCAGGGGGGACCTACAATGAGCAGTTCTTC. The whole variable domain, remainder taken from reference TRBV19 and TRBJ2-1, is DGGITQSPKYLFRKEGQNVTLSCEQNLNHDAMYWYRQDPGQGLRLIYYSQIVNDFQKGDIAEGYSVSREKKESFPLTVTSAQKNPTAFYLCASSRAGGTYNEQFFGPGTRLTVL.

The rearrangement joins TRBV18 to TRBJ2-7; 8 nucleotides line up with TRBD1. The CDR3 is made up of 15 amino acids. With V trimmed by 1 base and J by 7 bases, 9 bases remained unmatched. Per the germline V gene, CDR1 is KGHSH and CDR2 is LQKENI. The CDR3 sequence: CASSPQSQGAREQYF. CDR3 nucleotide sequence: TGTGCCAGCTCACCACAATCTCAGGGGGCTCGAGAGCAGTACTTC.

CDR3 residues: CASSEGQKGEKLFF. CDR3 sequence (DNA): TGCGCCAGCAGCGAGGGACAGAAGGGAGAAAAACTGTTTTTT. The chain links TRBV5-1 to TRBJ1-4; TRBD1 aligns across 7 bases. Trimming at V came to 4 bases and at J to 8 bases, leaving 8 bases not matched to a gene. This CDR3 has 14 amino acids. CDR1 and CDR2 from the germline V gene are SGHRS and YFSETQ.

This chain uses TRBV19 with TRBJ1-2; D is perhaps TRBD1 (5 bases). The germline V gene has CDR1 LNHDA and CDR2 SQIVND (reference sequence). V was cut by 6 bases and J by 4 bases, with 21 bases left in between. CDR3 size: 16 residues. Here the CDR3 reads CASRKTGRERSYGYTF. CDR3 DNA: TGTGCCAGTAGAAAAACCGGCAGGGAAAGGAGCTATGGCTACACCTTC.

The chain recombines TRBV7-9 with TRBJ2-1; perhaps TRBD2 as D (6 bases). The V gene's germline CDR1 is SEHNR and CDR2 FQNEAQ (reference sequence). The V end lost 1 base, the J end lost 6 bases, and 13 bases lay between the germline ends. There are 15 residues in the CDR3. The CDR3 bases are TGTGCCAGCAGCTTAGGACTAGTCAGGGTCAATGAGCAGTTCTTC. Translated, it gives CASSLGLVRVNEQFF.

As to this clone: The sample has other DNA sequences that encode this CDR3 too. The J gene is TRBJ2-7, the V gene TRBV7-9; D call uncertain. Germline V gene lookup returns CDR1 SEHNR and CDR2 FQNEAQ (reference sequence). Trimming took off 1 base at V and 3 bases at J, with 7 bases between the two ends. The CDR3 is 13 amino acids. The CDR3 region is CASSLDGSYEQYF. The CDR3 DNA sequence: TGTGCCAGCAGCTTAGATGGCAGCTACGAGCAGTACTTC. The variable domain in full, completed from reference TRBV7-9 and TRBJ2-7, reads DTGVSQNPRHKITKRGQNVTFRCDPISEHNRLYWYRQTLGQGPEFLTYFQNEAQLEKSRLLSDRFSAERPKGSFSTLEIQRTEQGDSAMYLCASSLDGSYEQYFGPGTRLTVT.